These 2 T cell receptor beta chains share one sample of origin, sequenced in a study of cytomegalovirus exposure and HLA in healthy donors. Primers for the PCR totalled 60 Vbeta and 13 Jbeta. Sequencing used immunoSEQ multiplex PCR; TCRdb keeps in-frame clones, though not all of them. This sample has about 170,000 clones, with 85% found just once. The sequenced sample was PBMCs. The source is a man in his thirties or forties in good health and CMV-seropositive.

The rearrangement links TRBV7-2 to TRBJ2-7, with 12 bases identical to TRBD2. CDR3 length: 15 amino acids. V lost 4 bases, J lost 6 bases, and 7 bases stayed unmatched. Germline V gives CDR1 SGHTA, CDR2 FQGNSA. CDR3 sequence reads: CASSYDPTSGSEQYF. Here the CDR3 DNA reads TGTGCCAGCAGCTACGACCCGACTAGCGGGAGCGAGCAGTACTTC.

This rearrangement joins TRBV11-2 to TRBJ1-5; D ambiguous. The CDR3 is made up of 16 amino acids. The germline gives CDR1 SGHAT, CDR2 FQNNGV. V lost 1 base, J lost 1 base, and 11 bases lay in between. The CDR3 reads CASSLGRGTSNQPQHF. CDR3 nucleotides: TGTGCCAGCAGCTTAGGCCGGGGTACCAGCAATCAGCCCCAGCATTTT.